One and the same sample provided the 30 T cell receptor beta chains below, sequenced in a study of Graves' ophthalmopathy and Graves' hyperthyroidism. TCR beta CDR3 amplification used RNA transcripts. HTBI primers primed a first-round RT-PCR, and a second-round multiplex PCR followed. TCRdb recomputed calls from the multiplex PCR reads with MiXCR, one row per CDR3 protein. The repertoire holds more than 300,000 distinct CDR3 sequences, over 15% seen once, with approximately 7% in the top ten. The sequencing input was peripheral blood. The receptors derive from a woman aged 18-35 years with stable Graves' hyperthyroidism.

This clonotype has at least ten counts. This chain joins TRBV7-9 and TRBJ2-7; the D is unclear. The germline V gene has CDR1 SEHNR and CDR2 FQNEAQ (reference sequence). The germline V and J ends were trimmed by 6 bases and 4 bases, with 13 bases remaining between them. This CDR3 has 13 amino acids. The CDR3 DNA reads as TGTGCCAGCAGAAGTCACAGAGAGTACGAGCAGTACTTC. Encoded protein: CASRSHREYEQYF.

The chain joins TRBV9 to TRBJ1-2, with TRBD1 matching 7 bases. Germline trimming cut 0 bases from V and 7 bases from J; bases unmatched to any gene: 6. Germline V gives CDR1 SGDLS, CDR2 YYNGEE. This CDR3 is 14 amino acids long. The DNA of the CDR3 is TGTGCCAGCAGCGTAGGGCAGGGGGTAATTGGCTACACCTTC. The encoded protein is CASSVGQGVIGYTF.

This clonotype showed up many times. The chain couples TRBV28 to TRBJ2-5; either TRBD1 or TRBD2 may supply D (5 bases each). The V end was cut by 5 bases, the J end by 7 bases, with 14 bases between. The CDR3 has 13 amino acids. Germline-derived CDR1 and CDR2 are MDHEN and SYDVKM. The CDR3 bases are TGTGCCAGCAGTCTCGAAATTGGGGGGACCCAGTACTTC. This codes for CASSLEIGGTQYF.

This clonotype was seen at least ten times. The gene calls are TRBV6-2 or TRBV6-3 and TRBJ1-1, with D tentatively TRBD1 (6 bases). The CDR3 loop spans 16 amino acids. Germline V CDR1 and CDR2: MNHEY, SVGEGT. Trimming shortened V by 4 bases and J by 0 bases, and 15 bases separated the two germline ends. The CDR3 coding sequence is TGTGCCAGCAGTTCAGCCCGGACAGCCATGAACACTGAAGCTTTCTTT. Protein product: CASSSARTAMNTEAFF.

This clonotype was counted ten times or more. The chain joins TRBV7-2 to TRBJ2-7, with D maybe TRBD1 (6 bases). The germline V gene has CDR1 SGHTA and CDR2 FQGNSA. There are 13 residues in the CDR3. V was pared by 5 bases and J by 4 bases, with 12 bases between. In nucleotides, the CDR3 is TGTGCCAGCAGCATCGAACAGGGTTACGAGCAGTACTTC. It encodes CASSIEQGYEQYF.

This clonotype was counted a few times. The chain uses TRBV6-1 and TRBJ1-5, with 7 bases identical to TRBD1. This CDR3 is 15 amino acids long. V trimming: 8 bases; J trimming: 4 bases; junction bases outside the gene matches: 11. CDR1 and CDR2 (germline): MNHNS, SASEGT. The chain's CDR3 is CASGGRAGGNQPQHF. The CDR3 bases are TGTGCCAGCGGAGGGCGGGCAGGGGGAAATCAGCCCCAGCATTTT.

This clonotype was seen many times. This chain joins TRBV5-1 and TRBJ2-7; a possible D gene is TRBD1 (5 bases). Germline values: CDR1 SGHRS, CDR2 YFSETQ. V was trimmed by 1 base and J by 2 bases, leaving 10 bases between them. There are 14 residues in the CDR3. The CDR3 DNA reads as TGCGCCAGCAGCTTGCAGGGTGGCCCCTACGAGCAGTACTTC. It codes for CASSLQGGPYEQYF. The whole variable domain, remainder taken from reference TRBV5-1 and TRBJ2-7, is KAGVTQTPRYLIKTRGQQVTLSCSPISGHRSVSWYQQTPGQGLQFLFEYFSETQRNKGNFPGRFSGRQFSNSRSEMNVSTLELGDSALYLCASSLQGGPYEQYFGPGTRLTVT.

This clonotype was recorded many times. The chain has TRBV6-1 and TRBJ2-7; 7 nucleotides line up with TRBD2. Germline values: CDR1 MNHNS, CDR2 SASEGT. Germline trimming cut 4 bases from V and 3 bases from J; bases unmatched to any gene: 6. This CDR3 has 14 amino acids. The CDR3 sequence is CASSAQRDLYEQYF. The CDR3 region has the DNA TGTGCCAGCAGTGCCCAGCGGGACCTCTACGAGCAGTACTTC.

The J gene is TRBJ2-7, the V gene TRBV5-1; 7 bases line up with TRBD1. The CDR3 runs 16 residues. The junction had 11 bases not matched to a gene; V was cut back by 3 bases and J by 2 bases. The germline CDR1 and CDR2 sequences are SGHRS and YFSETQ. The CDR3 loop is CASSSSLGQAAYEQYF. In DNA form, the CDR3 reads TGCGCCAGCAGCTCCTCATTAGGACAGGCCGCCTACGAGCAGTACTTC.

This clonotype occurred a few times. This chain joins TRBV6-5 and TRBJ2-2; D unclear. This CDR3 is built from 13 residues. The ends were cut back, 4 bases at V and 5 bases at J, with 8 bases in the middle. The V gene's germline CDR1 is MNHEY and CDR2 SVGAGI. The CDR3 sequence: CASSFLPTGELFF. CDR3 DNA sequence: TGTGCCAGCAGTTTTCTACCAACCGGGGAGCTGTTTTTT.

Ten or more counts support this clonotype. V gene TRBV7-2 combines with J gene TRBJ2-7; 9 bases are a match to TRBD1. This CDR3 has 14 residues. V gave up 5 bases and J gave up 6 bases; unmatched junction bases: 8. Germline lookup yields CDR1 SGHTA and CDR2 FQGNSA. CDR3 sequence (DNA): TGTGCCAGCAGCCCCAGGGACAGGGTGGTCGAGCAGTACTTC. Translated, it gives CASSPRDRVVEQYF.

The chain links TRBV12-3 or TRBV12-4 to TRBJ2-7, with D maybe TRBD1 (5 bases). This CDR3 has 14 amino acids. Trimming left V 4 bases short and J 2 bases short, with 12 bases between. The CDR3 nucleotides read TGTGCCAGCAGTTCTGGGGCCGGAACCTACGAGCAGTACTTC. Translation gives CASSSGAGTYEQYF.

This clonotype showed up many times. The chain links TRBV11-3 to TRBJ2-2; tentative D call: TRBD2 (5 bases). With 1 base removed from V and 4 bases from J, the gap between germline ends came to 10 bases. Germline lookup yields CDR1 SGHNT and CDR2 YENEEA. This CDR3 region has 15 residues. Written as DNA, the CDR3 is TGTGCCAGCAGCTTAGGGGCGGGCCTCACCGGGGAGCTGTTTTTT. As protein: CASSLGAGLTGELFF.

This clonotype was seen many times. CDR3 bases: TGTGCCAGCAGGGGGAGGGTCTCCTACGAGCAGTACTTC. Translated: CASRGRVSYEQYF. The chain couples TRBV6-2 or TRBV6-3 to TRBJ2-7, with 7 bases fitting TRBD2. The CDR3 extends over 13 amino acids. Per the germline V gene, CDR1 is MNHEY and CDR2 is SVGEGT. V gave up 6 bases and J gave up 0 bases; unmatched junction bases: 2.

This clonotype was counted many times. The chain recombines TRBV19 with TRBJ1-5, with no clear D. This CDR3 is built from 16 residues. Germline V gene data show CDR1 as LNHDA and CDR2 as SQIVND (reference sequence). Trimming shortened V by 3 bases and J by 4 bases, and 16 bases separated the two germline ends. The CDR3 DNA reads as TGTGCCAGTAGTATTAGACTCCCAGGATCAAATCAGCCCCAGCATTTT. Translating it yields CASSIRLPGSNQPQHF.

In this sample, this clonotype turned up many times. The rearrangement joins TRBV7-2 to TRBJ1-2, with D perhaps matching TRBD1 (5 bases). V shed 11 bases and J shed 8 bases, with 24 bases lying between them. The CDR3 totals 14 residues. Germline CDR1 reads SGHTA; CDR2 reads FQGNSA. CDR3 protein: CADSQLRGPRGYTF. For the CDR3, the DNA is TGTGCCGACAGCCAATTGAGGGGTCCGCGGGGCTACACCTTC.

There are a few counts of this clonotype. The chain joins TRBV7-8 to TRBJ2-7, with D perhaps matching TRBD2 (7 bases). The V end was cut by 7 bases, the J end by 0 bases, with 19 bases between. This CDR3 is built from 16 residues. The germline gives CDR1 SGHVS, CDR2 FQNEAQ. The CDR3 here is CASTQRGGHSSYEQYF. The CDR3 DNA is TGTGCCAGCACGCAAAGGGGGGGCCATAGCTCCTACGAGCAGTACTTC.

This clonotype was seen repeatedly, ten times or more. The V call is TRBV19, the J call TRBJ1-1; 10 bases are shared with TRBD1. V was clipped by 5 bases and J by 1 base; unmatched bases: 4. In germline, CDR1 is LNHDA, CDR2 SQIVND (reference sequence). CDR3 size: 15 residues. This CDR3 is CASSSTGGRNTEAFF. The CDR3 coding sequence is TGTGCCAGTAGTTCGACAGGGGGCAGGAACACTGAAGCTTTCTTT.

The table lists this clonotype with many counts. V usage is TRBV12-3 or TRBV12-4 and J usage is TRBJ1-3, with 12 nucleotides matching TRBD1. V gave up 5 bases and J gave up 2 bases; unmatched junction bases: 4. The CDR3 has 16 amino acids. The CDR3 region is CASSRDRGRTGNTIYF. CDR3 bases: TGTGCCAGCAGTCGGGACAGGGGGCGAACTGGAAACACCATATATTTT.

This clonotype was observed a few times. The V and J genes are TRBV4-1 and TRBJ2-7, with a possible D match to TRBD2 (6 bases). V lost 6 bases and J lost 7, with 19 bases in between. Germline loops: CDR1 MGHRA, CDR2 YSYEKL. CDR3 length: 14 amino acids. The CDR3 spells CASRRKGLLREQYF. In DNA form, the CDR3 reads TGCGCCAGCAGACGGAAGGGACTGCTTAGGGAGCAGTACTTC.

The sample holds many counts of this clonotype. The rearrangement joins TRBV28 to TRBJ1-2, with no clear D. The V gene lost 4 bases and the J gene lost 8 bases, with 11 bases spanning the gap. The CDR3 loop spans 12 amino acids. In germline, CDR1 is MDHEN, CDR2 SYDVKM. This chain's CDR3 is CASSWGMGGYTF. In DNA form, the CDR3 reads TGTGCCAGCAGTTGGGGTATGGGAGGCTACACCTTC.

This clonotype was found many times. The rearrangement links TRBV7-2 to TRBJ2-4; 12 bases are a match to TRBD1. CDR1 is SGHTA and CDR2 is FQGNSA in the germline V gene. CDR3 length equals 16 residues. Trimming removed 5 bases from V and 2 bases from J; junction bases left unmatched: 4. CDR3 in DNA: TGTGCCAGCAGCCTTGGGACAGGGGGCCCCAAAAACATTCAGTACTTC. Translated, it gives CASSLGTGGPKNIQYF. Looking up the rest from reference TRBV7-2 and TRBJ2-4 gives the full variable domain: GAGVSQSPSNKVTEKGKDVELRCDPISGHTALYWYRQSLGQGLEFLIYFQGNSAPDKSGLPSDRFSAERTGGSVSTLTIQRTQQEDSAVYLCASSLGTGGPKNIQYFGAGTRLSVL.

This clonotype was counted ten times or more. This chain joins TRBV9 and TRBJ1-1; 7 nucleotides agree with TRBD1. The CDR3 covers 15 residues. In germline, CDR1 is SGDLS, CDR2 YYNGEE. The V gene end was trimmed by 5 bases and the J gene end by 6 bases; junction bases not matched to a gene: 13. This CDR3 is CASSEFPVDRAEAFF. The CDR3, as DNA: TGTGCCAGCAGTGAATTCCCGGTCGACAGGGCTGAAGCTTTCTTT.

This clonotype was detected ten times or more. This sequence joins TRBV12-3 or TRBV12-4 and TRBJ1-2; TRBD1 matches at 10 bases. The CDR3 length is 16 residues. Trimming removed 4 bases from V and 2 bases from J; junction bases left unmatched: 7. The CDR3 coding sequence is TGTGCCAGCAGTTCCCTTCCGGGACAGGGGAACTATGGCTACACCTTC. It codes for CASSSLPGQGNYGYTF.

In the case of this clonotype: Germline is not matched at one junction end, which may reflect a read error. The chain carries TRBV19 and TRBJ2-7, with TRBD2 matching over 7 bases. The CDR3 sequence is 13 residues long. CDR1 LNHDA and CDR2 SQIVND come from the germline V gene (reference sequence). CDR3 bases: TGCGCCAGTAGTAAAGCGGGGACCTACGAGCAGTACTTC. It is translated as CASSKAGTYEQYF.

This clonotype was observed at least ten times. The rearrangement uses TRBV2 and TRBJ1-5; D ambiguous. CDR1 SNHLY and CDR2 FYNNEI come from the germline V gene. This CDR3 comprises 13 residues. V was cut by 7 bases and J by 4 bases, with 11 bases left in between. The CDR3 region has the DNA TGTGCCAGCAATTGGGATCTAAATCAGCCCCAGCATTTT. The encoded protein is CASNWDLNQPQHF. Full variable domain (rest looked up from reference TRBV2 and TRBJ1-5): EPEVTQTPSHQVTQMGQEVILRCVPISNHLYFYWYRQILGQKVEFLVSFYNNEISEKSEIFDDQFSVERPDGSNFTLKIRSTKLEDSAMYFCASNWDLNQPQHFGDGTRLSIL.

This clonotype was counted ten times or more. This sequence joins TRBV15 and TRBJ2-5; D call uncertain. This CDR3 region has 13 residues. The germline V gene has CDR1 LNHNV and CDR2 YYDKDF (reference sequence). Trimming took off 1 base at V and 7 bases at J, with 10 bases between the two ends. The CDR3 protein is CATSRAPPGTQYF. Here the CDR3 DNA reads TGTGCCACCAGCAGAGCACCACCGGGGACCCAGTACTTC. Variable domain in full (rest from reference TRBV15 and TRBJ2-5): DAMVIQNPRYQVTQFGKPVTLSCSQTLNHNVMYWYQQKSSQAPKLLFHYYDKDFNNEADTPDNFQSRRPNTSFCFLDIRSPGLGDTAMYLCATSRAPPGTQYFGPGTRLLVL.

This clonotype has ten or more counts. CDR3 sequence reads: CATSREGGLAKNIQYF. As DNA, the CDR3 is TGTGCCACCAGCAGAGAAGGGGGGTTGGCCAAAAACATTCAGTACTTC. The gene calls are TRBV15 and TRBJ2-4; either TRBD1 or TRBD2 may supply D (6 bases each). Germline CDR1 and CDR2: LNHNV and YYDKDF (reference sequence). V dropped 0 bases and J dropped 1 base, with 10 bases sitting between them. The CDR3 covers 16 residues. Looking up the rest from reference TRBV15 and TRBJ2-4 gives the full variable domain: DAMVIQNPRYQVTQFGKPVTLSCSQTLNHNVMYWYQQKSSQAPKLLFHYYDKDFNNEADTPDNFQSRRPNTSFCFLDIRSPGLGDTAMYLCATSREGGLAKNIQYFGAGTRLSVL.

At least ten counts were recorded for this clonotype. The rearrangement joins TRBV15 to TRBJ2-7; TRBD1 might be the D (5 bases). V was cut by 8 bases and J by 7 bases, with 21 bases left in between. The length of the CDR3 is 14 residues. Germline V CDR1 and CDR2: LNHNV, YYDKDF (reference sequence). CDR3: CATLPYQGSREQYF. The CDR3 DNA is TGTGCCACCCTACCCTATCAGGGTTCGAGGGAGCAGTACTTC.

At least ten counts were recorded for this clonotype. The chain employs TRBV19 and TRBJ1-1; D is ambiguous. V shed 3 bases and J shed 1 base, with 9 bases lying between them. CDR1 is LNHDA and CDR2 is SQIVND in the germline V gene (reference sequence). The CDR3 covers 14 residues. CDR3 sequence: CASSITGRNTEAFF. The CDR3, as DNA: TGTGCCAGTAGTATTACGGGAAGGAACACTGAAGCTTTCTTT.